The clone carrying this T cell receptor beta chain was recorded at least ten times. Antigen unknown. Germline CDR1 reads SGHTA; CDR2 reads FQGNSA. J lost 7 bases, V lost 4 bases, and 10 bases had no gene match. The CDR3 covers 16 residues. The sample originates from a study of T cell repertoires in cytomegalovirus infection. Across the whole study: HLA-B-restricted CMV epitopes that are well studied were used alongside recently identified HLA-C-restricted ones. Carrying CMV and the relevant HLA type showed in public TCR beta signatures. Notes on the study in general: Dominating the ex vivo response were TCR beta clonotypes that were CMV-specific and HLA-C-restricted.

TCRdb itself ran the reads through MiXCR, one entry per CDR3 protein. The repertoire holds about 220,000 distinct CDR3 sequences, with 35% to 40% as singletons. The rearrangement joins TRBV7-2 to TRBJ2-3; 11 bases are shared with TRBD1. The sequencing used CD8+ T cells from cultured PBMCs, collected from culture after CMV antigen stimulation. The receptor comes from a human donor in good health (CMV status not recorded). Some clones in this sample may be carry-over from other donors' samples. CDR3 amino acids: CASSSPRTGGSYTQYF. CDR3 nucleotides: TGTGCCAGCAGCTCTCCCCGGACAGGGGGCTCATATACGCAGTATTTT.